This T cell receptor (beta chain) appears in the sequencing data of a study of blood T cells in healthy people across ages. Study outcomes and limitations: Greater diversity and more naive CD4+ cells were seen in long-lived donors than in aged donors.

The table lists this clonotype with many counts. Its antigen is not identified. V was shortened by 3 bases and J by 6 bases, with 6 bases between the two germline ends. Germline V lookup: CDR1 MGHDK, CDR2 SYGVNS. This CDR3 region has 11 residues. A second about 7 to 12 cycle PCR used barcoded and J-beta primers. TCRdb re-analysed the 5' RACE reads in MiXCR, keeping a single row per CDR3 protein. The sample has fewer than 1,000,000 distinct CDR3 sequences; 40% to 50% are singletons. This receptor was identified in a man in his 60s in good health. Sequenced material: blood. The chain joins TRBV25-1 to TRBJ2-7; D gene uncertain. The CDR3 coding sequence is TGTGCCAGCAGTGACCTGAGCGAGCAGTACTTC. It encodes CASSDLSEQYF.